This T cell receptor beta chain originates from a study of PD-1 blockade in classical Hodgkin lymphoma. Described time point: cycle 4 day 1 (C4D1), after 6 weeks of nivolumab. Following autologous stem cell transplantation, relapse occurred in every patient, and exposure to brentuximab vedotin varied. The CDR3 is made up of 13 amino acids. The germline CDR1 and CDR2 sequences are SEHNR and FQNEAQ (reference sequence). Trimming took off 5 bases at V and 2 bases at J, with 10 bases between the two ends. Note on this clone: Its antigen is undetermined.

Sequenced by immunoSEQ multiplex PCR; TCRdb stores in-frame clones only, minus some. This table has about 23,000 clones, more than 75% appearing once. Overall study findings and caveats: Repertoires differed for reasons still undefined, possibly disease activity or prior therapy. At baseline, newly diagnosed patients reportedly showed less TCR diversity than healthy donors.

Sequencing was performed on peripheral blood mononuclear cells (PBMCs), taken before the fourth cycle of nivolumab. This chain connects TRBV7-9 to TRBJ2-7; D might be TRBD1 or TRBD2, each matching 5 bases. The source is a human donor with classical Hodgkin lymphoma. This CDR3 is CASSLTAAYEQYF. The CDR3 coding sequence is TGTGCCAGCAGCCTGACAGCGGCCTACGAGCAGTACTTC.